This is a list of T cell receptor beta chains from one sample in a study of PD-L1 blockade in urothelial cancer. Libraries were prepared by immunoSEQ multiplex PCR; TCRdb keeps only in-frame clonotypes and omits some of them. The table records about 45,000 clones, 70% to 90% of them present only once. The sequencing used PBMCs, collected around atezolizumab (anti-PD-L1) treatment. The receptors here all came from a donor at least 40 years old with urothelial cancer. Each CDR3 is given with its conserved first and last residue. The D gene is left open where the match is weak. A row's size may be missing; if present it is once, few, many or a size class.

J gene,clone size,V gene,D gene,CDR3 DNA,CDR3 protein
TRBJ1-4,once,TRBV28,-,TGTGCCAGCACCCTACTCCTGGGAGGACCCTTGGGTTTT,CASTLLLGGPLGF
TRBJ2-2,-,TRBV30,TRBD2,TGTGCCTGGAGTGGTCTCGAGCGGGAGGTCGCCGGGGAGCTGTTTTTT,CAWSGLEREVAGELFF
TRBJ1-1,-,TRBV11-2,TRBD1,TGTGCCAGCAGCGCCCGGGACAGGAACACTGAAGCTTTCTTT,CASSARDRNTEAFF
TRBJ2-3,-,TRBV9,TRBD2,TGTGCCAGCACCCGGCCCGGGACTAGCGGGGATACGCAGTATTTT,CASTRPGTSGDTQYF
TRBJ2-1,-,TRBV18,TRBD2,TGTGCCAGCTCAGCTAGCGGGAGGGAGTACAATGAGCAGTTCTTC,CASSASGREYNEQFF
TRBJ2-1,-,TRBV7-6,TRBD2,TGTGCCAGCAGCCTCGCTCTCGGGACTAGCCAGTTCTTC,CASSLALGTSQFF
TRBJ1-1,few,TRBV30,-,TGTGCCTGGTCGGTTTACAGAACTAACACTGAAGCTTTCTTT,CAWSVYRTNTEAFF
TRBJ2-7,-,TRBV5-1,TRBD1,TGCGCCAGCAGCTTCTTGCCTGGACAGGCATACGAGCAGTACTTC,CASSFLPGQAYEQYF
TRBJ2-2,-,TRBV19,TRBD2,TGTGCCAGTAGTGCCCCTGGGGGGGGGAACACCGGGGAGCTGTTTTTT,CASSAPGGGNTGELFF
TRBJ2-7,-,TRBV6-6,-,TGTGCCAGCAGTTACTCGATGACAGGCTCCTACGAGCAGTACTTC,CASSYSMTGSYEQYF
TRBJ2-7,few,TRBV11-2,-,TGTGCCAGCAGCTTAGGCCCGGACTCCGTCTACGAGCAGTACTTC,CASSLGPDSVYEQYF
TRBJ2-7,-,TRBV11-3,TRBD2,TGTGCCAGCAGCTTAGTAGGGACTAGCGGTTACGAGCAGTACTTC,CASSLVGTSGYEQYF
TRBJ1-5,-,TRBV4-3,-,TGCGCCAGCAGCCAAGATCCGGGGGGAGCGGGGCAGCCCCAGCATTTT,CASSQDPGGAGQPQHF